Below, 11 T cell receptor beta chains from the same sample are listed, as sequenced in a study of T cell repertoires in cytomegalovirus infection. MiXCR was run by TCRdb on the reads, yielding one entry per CDR3 protein. The data show some 590,000 distinct CDR3 sequences, 35% to 50% seen once. These receptors lack a known antigen. Source: cultured PBMCs, taken from culture after CMV antigen stimulation. The receptor source for this set is a human donor in good health (CMV status not recorded). Some clones in this sample may be carry-over from other donors' samples.

This clonotype has at least ten counts. The chain links TRBV7-2 to TRBJ2-5, with D unresolved. The CDR3 covers 15 residues. Trimming removed 1 base at V and 1 base at J, with 10 bases between. CDR1 SGHTA and CDR2 FQGNSA come from the germline V gene. The CDR3, as DNA: TGTGCCAGCAGCTTAGTCATGGAGTTCCAAGAGACCCAGTACTTC. As protein: CASSLVMEFQETQYF.

The chain carries TRBV7-6 and TRBJ2-2, with D perhaps matching TRBD2 (5 bases). Germline CDR1 SGHVS, CDR2 FNYEAQ. Trimming took 4 bases from V and 4 from J, leaving 10 bases between them. The CDR3 runs to 14 residues. CDR3 loop: CASSSTRGTGELFF. CDR3 nucleotide sequence: TGTGCCAGCAGCTCTACTAGAGGCACCGGGGAGCTGTTTTTT.

This clonotype appeared a few times. The J gene is TRBJ1-5, the V gene TRBV6-5, with no clear D. In germline, CDR1 is MNHEY, CDR2 SVGAGI. This CDR3 region has 13 residues. The V and J ends lost 4 bases and 5 bases respectively, with 9 bases between them. CDR3: CASSSSEDQPQHF. The CDR3 coding sequence is TGTGCCAGCAGTTCGAGCGAGGATCAGCCCCAGCATTTT.

The genes are TRBV6-2 or TRBV6-3 and TRBJ2-2, with D possibly being TRBD1 (6 bases). CDR1 is MNHEY and CDR2 is SVGEGT in the germline V gene. The germline V and J ends were trimmed by 6 bases and 7 bases, with 15 bases remaining between them. The CDR3 sequence is 14 residues long. The CDR3 DNA reads TGTGCCAGCAGGAGGGGACATTTTAACGGGGAGCTGTTTTTT. The encoded protein is CASRRGHFNGELFF.

The chain uses TRBV5-4 and TRBJ1-4; a possible D gene is TRBD1 (6 bases). V was trimmed by 0 bases and J by 5 bases, leaving 11 bases between them. CDR1 SGHNT and CDR2 YYREEE come from the germline V gene (reference sequence). CDR3 size: 15 residues. The CDR3 DNA is TGTGCCAGCAGCTTGGTGGGGGGCCAAAATGAAAAACTGTTTTTT. It specifies CASSLVGGQNEKLFF. Full variable domain (missing parts from reference TRBV5-4 and TRBJ1-4): ETGVTQSPTHLIKTRGQQVTLRCSSQSGHNTVSWYQQALGQGPQFIFQYYREEENGRGNFPPRFSGLQFPNYSSELNVNALELDDSALYLCASSLVGGQNEKLFFGSGTQLSVL.

The chain joins TRBV9 to TRBJ1-5, with D possibly matching TRBD1 (5 bases). With 3 bases removed from V and 7 bases from J, the gap between germline ends came to 11 bases. Germline lookup yields CDR1 SGDLS and CDR2 YYNGEE. This CDR3 spans 13 amino acids. Written as DNA, the CDR3 is TGTGCCAGCAGCGCGGGGAAGGGGCAGCCCCAGCATTTT. Amino acids: CASSAGKGQPQHF.

This clonotype was recorded a few times. This chain uses TRBV6-2 or TRBV6-3 with TRBJ2-1, with 7 bases matching TRBD1. The V segment lost 10 bases and the J segment 5 bases; nucleotides outside the gene matches: 8. Germline V gene lookup returns CDR1 MNHEY and CDR2 SVGEGT. The CDR3 is 13 amino acids. CDR3 sequence: CATTGANHNEQFF. The CDR3 nucleotides are TGTGCCACCACAGGGGCCAACCACAATGAGCAGTTCTTC.

The chain recombines TRBV12-5 with TRBJ2-1; D is undetermined. V lost 8 bases and J lost 0, with 11 bases in between. This CDR3 has 14 amino acids. Germline loops: CDR1 LGHNT, CDR2 FRNRAP. CDR3 sequence reads: CASNRASSYNEQFF. The CDR3, as DNA: TGTGCTAGTAATCGGGCCAGCTCCTACAATGAGCAGTTCTTC.

The chain uses TRBV6-4 and TRBJ2-6, with D unresolved. This CDR3 comprises 16 residues. Trimming stripped 0 bases from V and 0 bases from J, with 6 bases between. Germline assignment: CDR1 MRHNA and CDR2 SNTAGT. CDR3 sequence reads: CASSDSSRSGANVLTF. As DNA, the CDR3 is TGTGCCAGCAGTGACTCGAGTCGCTCTGGGGCCAACGTCCTGACTTTC.

The gene calls are TRBV5-1 and TRBJ2-2; D not certain. V shed 2 bases and J shed 1 base, with 12 bases lying between them. CDR1 and CDR2 from the germline V gene are SGHRS and YFSETQ. The CDR3 contains 16 residues. In DNA, the CDR3 is TGCGCCAGCAGCTTACGGATTCTGCGGAACACCGGGGAGCTGTTTTTT. This gives the protein CASSLRILRNTGELFF.

This clonotype came up a few times. This chain uses TRBV24-1 with TRBJ2-1; 10 bases match TRBD1. J lost 5 bases, V lost 7 bases, and 4 bases had no gene match. This CDR3 has 14 residues. Germline CDR1 KGHDR, CDR2 SFDVKD. The CDR3 protein is CATRGTGANNEQFF. CDR3 sequence (DNA): TGTGCCACCAGAGGGACAGGGGCGAACAATGAGCAGTTCTTC.